Listed here are 16 T cell receptor beta chains from one sample, sequenced in a study of early T cells in non-severe SARS-CoV-2 infection (dated by TCRdb to the early 2020s). The method behind the library was 5' RACE. Sequenced using a NextSeq 500. TCRdb itself trimmed the public reads at Q25 with fastp, ran MiXCR and retained productive beta chains. Rows with one shared CDR3 protein collapse into an entry with the most common genes and DNA. Present in this sample are 80,000 to 100,000 distinct CDR3 sequences, around 12% of which were seen just once. The biggest ten clones account for approximately 7% of the sample. Material for sequencing was whole blood. The receptors derive from an adult who was a healthcare worker with PCR-confirmed SARS-CoV-2 infection or an uninfected control (not recorded which).

This clonotype has ten or more counts. The gene calls are TRBV19 and TRBJ2-4; TRBD2 matches at 8 bases. After removal of 2 bases from V and 15 bases from J, the junction contained 6 bases not matched to a gene. Germline V gives CDR1 LNHDA, CDR2 SQIVND (reference sequence). CDR3 size: 12 residues. CDR3: CASSIIAGGLYF. In nucleotides, the CDR3 is TGTGCCAGTAGTATAATCGCGGGAGGCCTGTACTTC.

This clonotype was observed a few times. The chain couples TRBV24-1 to TRBJ2-5; D gene uncertain. The CDR3 has 15 amino acids. V dropped 0 bases and J dropped 1 base, with 8 bases sitting between them. Germline assignment: CDR1 KGHDR and CDR2 SFDVKD. The CDR3 loop reads CATSDLGRPQETQYF. The CDR3 region has the DNA TGTGCCACCAGTGATTTGGGCAGACCCCAAGAGACCCAGTACTTC.

J is TRBJ1-1 and V is TRBV11-1; no reliable D call. The CDR3 runs to 13 residues. V was shortened by 3 bases and J by 5 bases, with 10 bases between the two germline ends. CDR1 is SGHAT, CDR2 FQDESV, per germline (reference sequence). The CDR3 here is CASSFARSTEAFF. CDR3 nucleotides: TGTGCCAGCAGCTTTGCTAGATCAACTGAAGCTTTCTTT.

The chain recombines TRBV20-1 with TRBJ2-1; TRBD2 matches at 8 bases. The CDR3 runs to 14 residues. With V trimmed by 5 bases and J by 6 bases, 9 bases remained unmatched. Looked up from germline, CDR1 is DFQATT and CDR2 is SNEGSKA (reference sequence). The CDR3 DNA reads as TGCAGTGCTCCCTCGGGACTAGGGTCCAATGAGCAGTTCTTC. Its translation is CSAPSGLGSNEQFF.

This clonotype occurred many times. The chain links TRBV3-1 to TRBJ2-7, with D perhaps TRBD2 (6 bases). CDR1 is LGHDT, CDR2 YNNKEL, per germline (reference sequence). V gave up 11 bases and J gave up 0 bases, with 14 bases separating them. The CDR3 consists of 13 residues. This chain's CDR3 is CAVLATSSYEQYF. As DNA, the CDR3 is TGTGCCGTACTAGCTACGAGCTCCTACGAGCAGTACTTC.

V usage is TRBV12-3 or TRBV12-4 and J usage is TRBJ2-1; 7 nucleotides line up with TRBD1. The CDR3 extends over 14 amino acids. The J segment lost 5 bases and the V segment lost 0 bases, leaving 1 base of the junction unmatched. The chain's CDR3 is CASSLADRNNEQFF. CDR3 DNA sequence: TGTGCCAGCAGTTTAGCGGACAGGAACAATGAGCAGTTCTTC.

The V and J genes are TRBV5-4 and TRBJ2-6; D call uncertain. This CDR3 has 15 residues. V lost 4 bases to trimming and J lost 2 bases, with 10 bases between them. The germline gives CDR1 SGHNT, CDR2 YYREEE (reference sequence). CDR3 sequence reads: CASSAPGAGANVLTF. Written as DNA, the CDR3 is TGTGCCAGCAGCGCCCCTGGGGCTGGGGCCAACGTCCTGACTTTC. The full variable domain, with the rest looked up from reference TRBV5-4 and TRBJ2-6, is ETGVTQSPTHLIKTRGQQVTLRCSSQSGHNTVSWYQQALGQGPQFIFQYYREEENGRGNFPPRFSGLQFPNYSSELNVNALELDDSALYLCASSAPGAGANVLTFGAGSRLTVL.

Note on this clonotype: One end of the junction does not line up with germline, which may come from a read error. The chain joins TRBV7-7 to TRBJ2-2; perhaps D is TRBD1 or TRBD2 (5 bases each). The CDR3 spans 15 residues. Germline V gives CDR1 SSHAT, CDR2 FNYEAQ (reference sequence). CDR3 amino acids: CASSYRQHGDGELFF. The CDR3 DNA follows: TGTGCTAGCAGCTACCGACAGCACGGGGACGGGGAGCTGTTTTTT.

The table lists this clonotype with a few counts. This chain uses TRBV7-8 with TRBJ2-1; TRBD2 matches 12 bases. The CDR3 has 16 residues. CDR1 SGHVS and CDR2 FQNEAQ come from the germline V gene. Trimming removed 1 base from V and 9 bases from J; junction bases left unmatched: 7. CDR3 in amino acids: CASSLGGLAGTGEQFF. In nucleotides, the CDR3 is TGTGCCAGCAGCTTAGGAGGACTAGCGGGGACCGGTGAGCAGTTCTTC.

This clonotype was seen only a few times. This sequence joins TRBV10-3 and TRBJ1-1, with D possibly being TRBD1 (5 bases). V lost 11 bases and J 2 bases, leaving 15 bases between the germline ends. From germline, CDR1 is ENHRY and CDR2 SYGVKD. CDR3 length: 13 residues. The CDR3 nucleotides read TGTGCCGCTTCAGGGCACTCCAACACTGAAGCTTTCTTT. Its translation: CAASGHSNTEAFF.

This clonotype was seen more than once but under ten times. The chain combines TRBV7-2 with TRBJ2-3; no reliable D call. This CDR3 spans 13 amino acids. V lost 5 bases to trimming and J lost 6 bases, with 12 bases between them. From germline, CDR1 is SGHTA and CDR2 FQGNSA. In DNA, the CDR3 is TGTGCCAGCAGCCTGATGGGTTTGGATACGCAGTATTTT. It codes for CASSLMGLDTQYF. Full variable domain (outside the CDR3, taken from reference TRBV7-2 and TRBJ2-3): GAGVSQSPSNKVTEKGKDVELRCDPISGHTALYWYRQSLGQGLEFLIYFQGNSAPDKSGLPSDRFSAERTGGSVSTLTIQRTQQEDSAVYLCASSLMGLDTQYFGPGTRLTVL.

The chain combines TRBV4-3 with TRBJ1-2; a possible D gene is TRBD1 (5 bases). Looked up from germline, CDR1 is LGHNA and CDR2 is YSLEER. V was clipped by 2 bases and J by 8 bases, with 21 bases between them. This CDR3 contains 16 residues. As DNA, the CDR3 is TGCGCCAGCAGCCAAAACCCCGGGGCGGGTGCGTTCGGCTACACCTTC. The encoded protein is CASSQNPGAGAFGYTF.

This clonotype came up a few times. This rearrangement joins TRBV7-3 to TRBJ2-1; the match to TRBD2 covers 13 bases. CDR1 and CDR2 (germline): SGHTA, FQGTGA. The CDR3 loop spans 17 amino acids. Germline trimming cut 5 bases from V and 7 bases from J; bases unmatched to any gene: 11. This CDR3 reads CASSPRIGTSGTNEQFF. Written as DNA, the CDR3 is TGTGCCAGCAGCCCCCGTATAGGGACTAGCGGGACAAATGAGCAGTTCTTC.

The rearrangement uses TRBV25-1 and TRBJ2-1, with TRBD2 matching over 7 bases. The CDR3 is 14 residues long. V gave up 7 bases and J gave up 2 bases; unmatched junction bases: 5. CDR1 is MGHDK and CDR2 is SYGVNS in the germline V gene. CDR3 nucleotides: TGTGCCAGCATGGGGGGGAGTACCTACAATGAGCAGTTCTTC. Its translation is CASMGGSTYNEQFF.

This clonotype was seen repeatedly, ten times or more. The CDR3 region is CASGLSFVSGYSYNEQFF. The DNA for the CDR3 is TGTGCTAGTGGTTTATCGTTTGTTAGCGGGTATTCCTACAATGAGCAGTTCTTC. The genes are TRBV12-5 and TRBJ2-1; 7 nucleotides match TRBD2. Germline V gene data show CDR1 as LGHNT and CDR2 as FRNRAP. V was pared by 3 bases and J by 1 base, with 12 bases of the junction left unmatched. The CDR3 consists of 18 residues.

In this sample, this clonotype turned up a few times. The rearrangement uses TRBV29-1 and TRBJ1-1, with D possibly TRBD1 on 5 matching bases. The CDR3 has 14 residues. Germline V gene data show CDR1 as SQVTM and CDR2 as ANQGSEA. CDR3 protein: CLARGQGGTTEAFF. In nucleotides, the CDR3 is TGCTTAGCTAGAGGGCAGGGTGGTACGACTGAAGCTTTCTTT.